The 5 T cell receptor beta chains presented below share a single source sample, sequenced in a study of identical twins. In TCRdb, the 5' RACE reads were re-called with MiXCR into one record per CDR3 protein. Of 200,000 to 300,000 distinct CDR3 sequences in the sample, more than 9% are singletons; the top ten hold 9% to 10%. The sequencing input was memory T cells sorted from blood. The source is a man aged 45-60 years in good health.

The table lists this clonotype with many counts. The chain couples TRBV19 to TRBJ1-5, with no clear D. This CDR3 has 13 amino acids. Trimming shortened V by 0 bases and J by 5 bases, and 5 bases separated the two germline ends. Germline V gene sequence: CDR1 LNHDA, CDR2 SQIVND (reference sequence). The CDR3 region has the DNA TGTGCCAGTAGTATAGATCAGTATCAGCCCCAGCATTTT. Amino acid sequence: CASSIDQYQPQHF.

This rearrangement joins TRBV12-5 to TRBJ2-1, with TRBD1 identical over 9 bases. The CDR3 runs to 13 residues. Unmatched junction bases numbered 9, after V lost 9 bases and J lost 9 bases. The germline CDR1 and CDR2 sequences are LGHNT and FRNRAP. In DNA form, the CDR3 reads TGTGCTAGCACCGGACAGGGGAGGGGTGAGCAGTTCTTC. Residues: CASTGQGRGEQFF.

This clonotype was observed a handful of times. The chain recombines TRBV2 with TRBJ2-3; possibly TRBD2 for D (6 bases). The V end was cut by 7 bases, the J end by 0 bases, with 14 bases between. Per germline, CDR1 SNHLY and CDR2 FYNNEI. The CDR3 runs to 15 residues. The CDR3 nucleotides are TGTGCCAGCATTGAGCGGGTTTTAAGCACAGATACGCAGTATTTT. Translating it yields CASIERVLSTDTQYF.

The chain links TRBV7-2 to TRBJ2-2; the D gene is possibly TRBD1 (5 bases). This CDR3 has 15 amino acids. The ends were cut back, 2 bases at V and 4 bases at J, with 11 bases in the middle. Per germline, CDR1 SGHTA and CDR2 FQGNSA. The CDR3 DNA follows: TGTGCCAGCAGCTTATCGAGACAGATCACCGGGGAGCTGTTTTTT. This translates into CASSLSRQITGELFF.

This clonotype occurred many times. The chain couples TRBV3-1 to TRBJ2-1; 8 bases match TRBD2. CDR1 is LGHDT and CDR2 is YNNKEL in the germline V gene (reference sequence). V dropped 4 bases and J dropped 6; count of bases not matched to a gene: 2. The CDR3 is made up of 13 amino acids. The CDR3 region is CASSRLAGNEQFF. The CDR3 DNA reads as TGTGCCAGCAGCCGTCTAGCGGGCAATGAGCAGTTCTTC.